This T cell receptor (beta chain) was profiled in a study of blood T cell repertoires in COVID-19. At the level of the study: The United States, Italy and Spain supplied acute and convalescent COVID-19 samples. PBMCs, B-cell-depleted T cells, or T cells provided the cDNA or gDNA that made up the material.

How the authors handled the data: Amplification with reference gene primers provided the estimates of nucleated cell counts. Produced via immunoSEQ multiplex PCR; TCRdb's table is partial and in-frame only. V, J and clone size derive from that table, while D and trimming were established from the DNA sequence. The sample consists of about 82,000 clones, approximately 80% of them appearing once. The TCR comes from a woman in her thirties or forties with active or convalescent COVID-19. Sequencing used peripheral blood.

The CDR3 coding sequence is TGTGCCAGCAGCCCACCGGACTACCAAGAGACCCAGTACTTC. Translation gives CASSPPDYQETQYF. This sequence joins TRBV7-9 and TRBJ2-5, with a possible D match to TRBD2 (5 bases). Trimming left V 5 bases short and J 0 bases short, with 10 bases between. In germline, CDR1 is SEHNR, CDR2 FQNEAQ (reference sequence). This CDR3 has 14 amino acids. Full variable domain (rest looked up from reference TRBV7-9 and TRBJ2-5): DTGVSQNPRHKITKRGQNVTFRCDPISEHNRLYWYRQTLGQGPEFLTYFQNEAQLEKSRLLSDRFSAERPKGSFSTLEIQRTEQGDSAMYLCASSPPDYQETQYFGPGTRLLVL.